This T cell receptor (beta chain) was sequenced during a study of blood T cell repertoires in COVID-19. In the original analysis: Cell counts per sample came from amplifying reference gene primers. The table came from immunoSEQ multiplex PCR; TCRdb's copy has only in-frame clones and leaves some out. The D gene and trimming were derived from the DNA, and the V and J assignments and clone size from that table. Of 360,000 or so clones listed, 83% were seen once; the top ten hold approximately 5.4%. Assignments of participants to cohorts depended upon their own reported clinical history. The CDR3 extends over 16 amino acids. V dropped 4 bases and J dropped 10; count of bases not matched to a gene: 11. Germline V gene data show CDR1 as SGHTA and CDR2 as FQGNSA.

What was sequenced was PBMCs or T cells enriched from blood (not recorded which). This receptor was taken from a woman between 45 and 60 years old who had recovered from COVID-19. The chain recombines TRBV7-2 with TRBJ2-1, with 12 nucleotides matching TRBD2. This CDR3 is CASSSLLGLAGREQFF. In DNA form, the CDR3 reads TGTGCCAGCAGCTCCCTCCTAGGACTAGCGGGGAGAGAGCAGTTCTTC.